These 30 T cell receptor beta chains originate from one sample sequenced in a study of molecular identifiers for immune sequencing clone quantification. From the PCR reads, TCRdb called clonotypes with MiXCR, one entry per CDR3 protein. The sample has about 640,000 distinct CDR3 sequences; 20% are singletons. The sequenced sample consisted of naive CD8+ T cells from blood, with Jurkat cell RNA spiked in. Subset denoted: FACS-sorted CD8+CD4-CCR7+CD45RA+ naive T cells. These receptors were taken from a human donor in good health. Some libraries in this study had Jurkat cell RNA spiked in.

A word on this clonotype: Germline and junction disagree at one end, which may indicate a read error. The chain recombines TRBV5-1 with TRBJ1-1; 8 positions agree with TRBD1. The CDR3 is made up of 13 amino acids. The germline CDR1 and CDR2 sequences are SGHRS and YFSETQ. The CDR3 protein is CASSLYRGTEASF. The CDR3 DNA sequence: TGCGCCAGCAGCTTGTACAGGGGGACAGAAGCTTCCTTT.

This clonotype was seen many times. The chain uses TRBV29-1 and TRBJ1-2, with 7 bases lining up with TRBD1. With V trimmed by 6 bases and J by 1 base, 8 bases remained unmatched. The CDR3 covers 14 residues. Per germline, CDR1 SQVTM and CDR2 ANQGSEA. CDR3 bases: TGCAGCGTCCGGGACAGCACTATTAACTATGGCTACACCTTC. This codes for CSVRDSTINYGYTF.

This clonotype was seen only a few times. The chain has TRBV7-9 and TRBJ1-6; 11 bases map to TRBD1. This CDR3 region has 15 residues. In germline, CDR1 is SEHNR, CDR2 FQNEAQ (reference sequence). The V gene end was trimmed by 5 bases and the J gene end by 7 bases; junction bases not matched to a gene: 4. CDR3 in amino acids: CASSAGQGVNSPLHF. The CDR3 nucleotides are TGTGCCAGCAGCGCGGGACAGGGGGTGAATTCACCCCTCCACTTT. The variable domain in full, completed from reference TRBV7-9 and TRBJ1-6, reads DTGVSQNPRHKITKRGQNVTFRCDPISEHNRLYWYRQTLGQGPEFLTYFQNEAQLEKSRLLSDRFSAERPKGSFSTLEIQRTEQGDSAMYLCASSAGQGVNSPLHFGNGTRLTVT.

This clonotype was seen a few times. The chain combines TRBV19 with TRBJ2-7; weak D call: TRBD2 (5 bases). The CDR3 spans 15 residues. Between the trimmed V and J ends, which lost 1 base and 4 bases, there was a span of 14 bases. Germline V gene lookup returns CDR1 LNHDA and CDR2 SQIVND (reference sequence). In DNA, the CDR3 is TGTGCCAGTAGTATAGCTGGAGCGGAGATTTACGAGCAGTACTTC. Its protein product is CASSIAGAEIYEQYF.

This clonotype was detected ten times or more. This chain uses TRBV27 with TRBJ2-5; 8 nucleotides agree with TRBD1. The CDR3 is 14 residues long. Trimming took 5 bases from V and 3 from J; bases not matched to a gene: 5. The V gene's germline CDR1 is MNHEY and CDR2 SMNVEV (reference sequence). This CDR3 reads CASSKSTGEETQYF. The CDR3 DNA follows: TGTGCCAGCAGTAAATCGACAGGGGAAGAGACCCAGTACTTC.

Details on this clonotype: A much larger clone differs from this one at a single base, so this may be a read error. The V gene is TRBV15, the J gene TRBJ2-5; the D is unclear. This CDR3 is built from 13 residues. From germline, CDR1 is LNHNV and CDR2 YYDKDF (reference sequence). V lost 5 bases and J lost 7, with 14 bases in between. The CDR3 region has the DNA TGTGCCACCAGCGTTGGGCGACCAGGGACCCAGTACTTC. The encoded protein is CATSVGRPGTQYF.

The table lists this clonotype with many counts. The rearrangement joins TRBV4-3 to TRBJ1-4; tentatively, D is TRBD1 (6 bases). V was cut by 0 bases and J by 5 bases, with 16 bases left in between. The CDR3 is 17 residues long. Germline CDR1 LGHNA, CDR2 YSLEER. The CDR3 region is CASSQDVSGGANEKLFF. CDR3 DNA: TGCGCCAGCAGCCAAGATGTGTCTGGGGGGGCGAATGAAAAACTGTTTTTT.

The chain's CDR3 is CASSWGEGTYEQYF. In DNA, the CDR3 is TGTGCCAGCAGTTGGGGCGAGGGAACCTACGAGCAGTACTTC. This chain uses TRBV6-5 with TRBJ2-7; D is possibly TRBD1 or TRBD2 (5 bases each). CDR3 length: 14 residues. Germline CDR1 is MNHEY and CDR2 is SVGAGI. Trimming removed 4 bases from V and 2 bases from J, with 12 bases in between.

There are many counts of this clonotype. V gene TRBV9 combines with J gene TRBJ2-2; no definite D call. Germline CDR1 SGDLS, CDR2 YYNGEE. Trimming took 3 bases from V and 4 from J, leaving 13 bases between them. The CDR3 has 15 amino acids. The DNA of the CDR3 is TGTGCCAGCAGCGATACCTACCGCGGCACCGGGGAGCTGTTTTTT. Translating gives CASSDTYRGTGELFF.

This clonotype was seen ten or more times. The V and J genes are TRBV6-5 and TRBJ2-7; D uncertain. CDR3 size: 12 residues. The germline V gene encodes CDR1 MNHEY and CDR2 SVGAGI. V lost 2 bases and J 2 bases, leaving 4 bases between the germline ends. The CDR3 region has the DNA TGTGCCAGCAGTTACAATGCCTACGAGCAGTACTTC. Translated, it gives CASSYNAYEQYF.

This clonotype came up many times. V usage is TRBV19 and J usage is TRBJ2-7; TRBD1 agrees at 10 bases. Germline lookup yields CDR1 LNHDA and CDR2 SQIVND (reference sequence). Trimming took 6 bases from V and 3 from J; bases not matched to a gene: 8. The CDR3 covers 15 residues. The CDR3 DNA reads TGTGCCAGTAGACCCGGGACAGGGGCCTACTACGAGCAGTACTTC. It yields the protein CASRPGTGAYYEQYF.

This clonotype was recorded at least ten times. CDR3 nucleotide sequence: TGTGCCAGCAGCTTACTACCGGACAACATTCAGTACTTC. Protein product: CASSLLPDNIQYF. The rearrangement links TRBV7-9 to TRBJ2-4; no firm D call. The CDR3 contains 13 residues. Germline V lookup: CDR1 SEHNR, CDR2 FQNEAQ (reference sequence). Trimming pared 2 bases from V and 7 bases from J, leaving 9 bases between.

A note on this clonotype: A much larger clone is a single base away; this may be a read error. This chain links TRBV10-2 with TRBJ2-3, with TRBD2 as a possible D gene (5 bases). V was pared by 3 bases and J by 4 bases, with 8 bases between. The germline CDR1 and CDR2 sequences are WSHSY and SAAADI. The CDR3 extends over 13 amino acids. The CDR3 nucleotides are TGCGCCAGCAGTGACATGAGGGCAGATACGCAGTATTTT. It is translated as CASSDMRADTQYF.

A few counts support this clonotype. This chain connects TRBV6-6 to TRBJ1-3; D is unresolved. The CDR3 has 12 amino acids. V was trimmed by 10 bases and J by 7 bases, leaving 14 bases between them. CDR1 and CDR2 from the germline V gene are MNHNY and SVGAGI (reference sequence). CDR3 loop: CAIGPSLNTIYF. In DNA, the CDR3 is TGTGCCATCGGGCCCTCTCTGAACACCATATATTTT.

This clonotype was counted only a few times. This rearrangement joins TRBV12-3 or TRBV12-4 to TRBJ2-1; 7 bases fit TRBD2. CDR3 length equals 15 residues. Trimming cost V 7 bases and J 8 bases; bases outside gene matches: 14. The CDR3 nucleotides are TGTGCCAGCAAAGTTTCCCTGGCGGGAGTGGATGAGCAGTTCTTC. Protein product: CASKVSLAGVDEQFF.

In its sample, this clonotype was seen many times. This chain uses TRBV9 with TRBJ2-3; 8 bases match TRBD2. Germline values: CDR1 SGDLS, CDR2 YYNGEE. V was pared by 3 bases and J by 2 bases, with 8 bases of the junction left unmatched. The length of the CDR3 is 16 residues. The CDR3 DNA reads as TGTGCCAGCAGCGGTACAATAGCGGGGCCCACAGATACGCAGTATTTT. Residues: CASSGTIAGPTDTQYF.

In this sample, this clonotype turned up a few times. The V call is TRBV5-6, the J call TRBJ2-7; D gene unclear. The CDR3 is made up of 11 amino acids. Trimming left V 4 bases short and J 4 bases short, with 6 bases between. Germline lookup yields CDR1 SGHDT and CDR2 YYEEEE. This CDR3 is CASSGNYEQYF. The CDR3 nucleotides are TGTGCCAGCAGCGGGAATTACGAGCAGTACTTC.

This clonotype was counted at least ten times. V usage is TRBV5-6 and J usage is TRBJ1-1; 10 positions agree with TRBD1. With 4 bases clipped from V and 3 bases from J, the junction kept 3 bases outside the gene matches. Germline assignment: CDR1 SGHDT and CDR2 YYEEEE. This CDR3 comprises 14 residues. DNA for the CDR3: TGTGCCAGCAGCCAGGACAGGGGGTACACTGAAGCTTTCTTT. It yields the protein CASSQDRGYTEAFF. Using reference TRBV5-6 and TRBJ1-1 for the parts outside the CDR3, the full variable domain is DAGVTQSPTHLIKTRGQQVTLRCSPKSGHDTVSWYQQALGQGPQFIFQYYEEEERQRGNFPDRFSGHQFPNYSSELNVNALLLGDSALYLCASSQDRGYTEAFFGQGTRLTVV.

At least ten counts were recorded for this clonotype. The chain employs TRBV14 and TRBJ2-5; D perhaps matches TRBD2 (6 bases). This CDR3 contains 14 residues. V was trimmed by 3 bases and J by 2 bases, leaving 10 bases between them. Germline lookup yields CDR1 SGHDN and CDR2 FVKESK. The CDR3 region has the DNA TGTGCCAGCAGCCATTGGAGGGGTCAAGAGACCCAGTACTTC. This encodes CASSHWRGQETQYF.

This clonotype was seen just once. A read error is possible here, since a much larger clone lies one base away. In DNA form, the CDR3 reads TGCAGTGCTAGACTAGCGAACTACAATGAGCGGTTCTTC. Amino acid sequence: CSARLANYNERFF. This chain joins TRBV20-1 and TRBJ2-1, with a possible D match to TRBD2 (6 bases). This CDR3 region has 13 residues. CDR1 is DFQATT, CDR2 SNEGSKA, per germline (reference sequence).

The CDR3 reads CASANSAPNNEQFF. The CDR3 nucleotides are TGTGCCAGCGCTAATAGCGCGCCTAACAATGAGCAGTTCTTC. V and J are TRBV12-3 or TRBV12-4 and TRBJ2-1; possible D gene TRBD2, 5 bases. This CDR3 contains 14 residues. Trimming pared 8 bases from V and 5 bases from J, leaving 16 bases between.

This clonotype was picked up many times. The genes are TRBV11-2 and TRBJ2-7, with 7 bases identical to TRBD1. Germline lookup yields CDR1 SGHAT and CDR2 FQNNGV. V lost 8 bases and J lost 2; bases outside the gene matches: 9. The CDR3 contains 14 residues. The CDR3 DNA is TGTGCCAGCGCTTCAGGGGGAAATGCCTACGAGCAGTACTTC. Translation gives CASASGGNAYEQYF.

J is TRBJ2-7 and V is TRBV20-1; the match to TRBD2 covers 7 bases. Germline CDR1 and CDR2: DFQATT and SNEGSKA (reference sequence). The J segment lost 2 bases and the V segment lost 0 bases, leaving 4 bases of the junction unmatched. The CDR3 totals 14 residues. For the CDR3, the DNA is TGCAGTGCTAGAGATCCAAGCGGGACCTACGAGCAGTACTTC. This encodes CSARDPSGTYEQYF.

This clonotype was observed at least ten times. Its ends do not fully match the called genes, so a read error is possible. The chain has TRBV2 and TRBJ2-7; D unclear. Germline V gene sequence: CDR1 SNHLY, CDR2 FYNNEI. This CDR3 comprises 9 residues. CDR3 sequence reads: CASDKIPSF. CDR3 nucleotides: TGTGCCAGCGATAAAATCCCTTCCTTC. Together with reference TRBV2 and TRBJ2-7, the CDR3 gives the full variable domain: EPEVTQTPSHQVTQMGQEVILRCVPISNHLYFYWYRQILGQKVEFLVSFYNNEISEKSEIFDDQFSVERPDGSNFTLKIRSTKLEDSAMYFCASDKIPSFGPGTRLTVT.

The chain combines TRBV4-3 with TRBJ2-1; TRBD2 matches at 11 bases. J lost 7 bases, V lost 0 bases, and 5 bases had no gene match. In germline, CDR1 is LGHNA, CDR2 YSLEER. The CDR3 contains 16 residues. The CDR3 reads CASSQDFGLAGNEQFF. The CDR3 coding sequence is TGCGCCAGCAGCCAAGATTTCGGACTAGCGGGTAATGAGCAGTTCTTC.

Concerning this clonotype itself: A single base separates this from a much larger clone, so it may be a read error. V usage is TRBV19 and J usage is TRBJ1-5, with 10 bases aligning to TRBD1. CDR1 is LNHDA and CDR2 is SQIVND in the germline V gene (reference sequence). The length of the CDR3 is 15 residues. CDR3 loop: CVSSLLTGGDQPQHF. The DNA of the CDR3 is TGTGTCAGTAGTCTCCTGACAGGGGGCGACCAGCCCCAGCATTTT.

As to this clonotype: One base away lies a much larger clone, so this may be a sequencing read error. V gene TRBV3-1 combines with J gene TRBJ1-1; no clear D gene. The CDR3 loop spans 15 amino acids. The germline V gene has CDR1 LGHDT and CDR2 YNNKEL (reference sequence). CDR3 residues: CGSSPARGGGTEAFF. DNA for the CDR3: TGTGGCAGCAGCCCCGCCCGGGGAGGCGGAACTGAAGCTTTCTTT.

Worth noting for this clonotype: Being one base from a much bigger clone, this may be a read error. It is likely a read error, because the conserved phenylalanine at the end of the CDR3 is missing. The V call is TRBV12-3 or TRBV12-4, the J call TRBJ1-2; 7 bases are shared with TRBD1. This CDR3 is 14 amino acids long. V lost 1 base to trimming and J lost 4 bases; unmatched junction nucleotides: 3. In DNA, the CDR3 is TGTGCCAGCAGTTTAGGGACAGGAAGCTATGGCTACACCCTC. Translating gives CASSLGTGSYGYTL.

There are many counts of this clonotype. The V and J genes are TRBV9 and TRBJ2-1; 9 bases agree with TRBD2. V lost 0 bases and J lost 4; bases outside the gene matches: 5. CDR3 size: 16 residues. Germline V CDR1 and CDR2: SGDLS, YYNGEE. The chain's CDR3 is CASSVELAGAYNEQFF. The CDR3 DNA reads as TGTGCCAGCAGCGTAGAATTAGCGGGGGCATACAATGAGCAGTTCTTC.

This clonotype was picked up many times. The V gene is TRBV10-3, the J gene TRBJ2-7; D unclear. Germline values: CDR1 ENHRY, CDR2 SYGVKD. Trimming shortened V by 7 bases and J by 0 bases, and 10 bases separated the two germline ends. CDR3 length: 13 amino acids. This CDR3 reads CAINSQSSYEQYF. The CDR3 DNA reads TGTGCCATCAATAGCCAGAGCTCCTACGAGCAGTACTTC.